These 3 T cell receptor beta chains share one sample of origin, sequenced in a study of PD-L1 blockade in urothelial cancer. The protocol was immunoSEQ multiplex PCR, while the TCRdb copy is restricted to in-frame clones and leaves out a portion. In the table there are 55,000 to 80,000 clones, more than 75% of which are singletons. As for time point: pretreatment peripheral blood. The source was PBMCs, collected around atezolizumab (anti-PD-L1) treatment. These receptors all come from a man in his sixties with urothelial cancer.

This chain joins TRBV7-8 and TRBJ1-5; perhaps TRBD1 as D (6 bases). The CDR3 length is 18 residues. Germline CDR1 is SGHVS and CDR2 is FQNEAQ. V was clipped by 2 bases and J by 1 base, with 18 bases between them. The CDR3 bases are TGTGCCAGCAGCTTACTAGGCAGGGGAGTGGGAAGCAATCAGCCCCAGCATTTT. Its translation is CASSLLGRGVGSNQPQHF.

The rearrangement links TRBV28 to TRBJ2-5, with D perhaps matching TRBD2 (6 bases). This CDR3 has 16 amino acids. The germline gives CDR1 MDHEN, CDR2 SYDVKM. V was cut by 3 bases and J by 0 bases, with 14 bases left in between. The CDR3 DNA reads TGTGCCAGCAGTTTTTCGGGGGACCAGTACCAAGAGACCCAGTACTTC. Protein sequence: CASSFSGDQYQETQYF.

The chain joins TRBV5-8 to TRBJ2-3, with 8 bases lining up with TRBD2. The germline CDR1 and CDR2 sequences are SGHTS and YDEGEE. The CDR3 is 17 residues long. V lost 4 bases to trimming and J lost 4 bases; unmatched junction nucleotides: 14. The CDR3 reads CASSTARLSGVADTQYF. For the CDR3, the DNA is TGTGCCAGCAGCACAGCCCGACTTAGCGGGGTTGCAGATACGCAGTATTTT.